This T cell receptor beta chain was sequenced during a study of beta chain features in type 1 diabetes (dated by TCRdb to 2017 to 2018). Looking at the study overall: Mean age, gender distribution, total cell number and subset yield did not differ between patients and healthy donors. Whereas all 30 or so donors provided naive and central memory subsets, regulatory and stem cell-like memory subsets were isolated from just 8 patients and roughly 8 healthy donors. A total of roughly 100 million sorted cells were examined across all samples, and RNA yield correlated strongly with the number of cells per subset. In the study, TCRB repertoires of sorted circulating CD4+ T cell subsets from recently diagnosed type 1 diabetes patients were compared with those of matched healthy donors. Overall study results and their limits: Because cDNA was sequenced instead of genomic DNA, highly expressing activated cells could be over-represented, though the groups showed no difference in activation or CD3 levels. Patients with type 1 diabetes made fewer insertions and deleted more nucleotides at VDJ recombination sites, implying thymic rearrangement abnormalities. HLA sub-analyses involved small numbers of individuals, so any influence of HLA type on TCRB rearrangement remained unresolved. In all four CD4+ subsets, TCRB CDR3 length was moderately but significantly shorter in type 1 diabetes patients. Shorter templates might be favored by PCR, yet because patient and control samples were amplified and corrected together, any such skew would affect both groups equally. Naive, central memory and regulatory TCRB repertoires appeared to be more similar among patients than among healthy donors.

In regard to this clone: The specificity of this receptor is unknown. No base-level quality is on record; no much larger clone is a single base apart.

All of the isolated RNA was reverse transcribed with the High Capacity cDNA Reverse Transcription Kit, so expressed TCRB transcripts were sequenced. Deep immunoSEQ sequencing was applied to naive, central memory and regulatory T cell samples, giving an average of roughly 3.5 million total reads per sample. After sorted cells were lysed in RLT buffer, RNA was extracted with DNase-treated RNeasy Micro or Mini kits, with the choice depending on cell number. To prevent cross-contamination, every cell subset was processed on its own, while patient and healthy donor samples were processed together. Using the immunoSEQ multiplex PCR, TCRB sequences were amplified from cDNA into 87-bp fragments spanning the CDR3 region. Amplicons were sequenced on the Illumina HiSeq platform. The paper's data handling went like this. Synthetic template baselines were used to correct PCR bias computationally, reads within Hamming distance 2 were collapsed together, and singletons that could not be merged were discarded. Reads were aligned against IMGT to assign V, D and J genes, CDR3 length and insertions or deletions at six rearrangement sites. Within each subset, clonotype counts were normalized to the number of sorted cells before true diversity and Gini coefficients were calculated with the tcR R package. The overlap coefficient, calculated on TCRB nucleotide sequences, was used to quantify repertoire sharing. Out-of-frame TCRB sequences from naive cells were analyzed as a proxy for the pre-selection repertoire. This immuneACCESS table, as held by TCRdb, lists in-frame sequences with V and J called but not all clones. Of the missing ones, under half trace to an unresolved V gene in checked studies; the others have no known cause. The V and J calls and clone size were taken over from that table, and D and trimming were inferred from the DNA. A total of 630,000 or so clones appear in this sample, about 14% of them only once. The ten largest clones represent just under 0.04% of the sample.

Each donor gave one peripheral blood draw, roughly 110 mL on average, collected into heparinised tubes. A BD FACSAria II and a panel including CD45RO, CCR7, CD25, CD127, CD95 and CD27 were used to sort naive, central memory, regulatory and stem cell-like memory CD4+ T cells. A purity above 98% was achieved for all sorted populations. PBMCs were isolated right away by Lymphoprep density gradient centrifugation and were stained directly, without culture. Samples were stained and sorted in pairs, with one healthy donor and one patient per experiment, so that batch effects were minimized. Based on the germline V gene (reference sequence), the CDR1 and CDR2 sequences are GTSNPN and SVGIG. Spanning cysteine to phenylalanine, the CDR3 consists of 12 amino acids. Only the CDR3 part of the read is kept: 36 bases, read in frame from the first base. V and J are trimmed by 5 bases and 7 bases, and the gene matches miss 5 bases of the junction.

The V and J segments used are TRBV30 and TRBJ2-3, with 8 junctional bases fitting TRBD1. This receptor was obtained from a man younger than 30 with type 1 diabetes. The specimen sequenced was naive CD4+ T cells from blood. In the paper's terms, the cell subset or site label means: true naive CD4+ T cells. The DNA sequence is TGTGCCTGGGGAGGACAGGGAAATACGCAGTATTTT. The encoded protein is CAWGGQGNTQYF.